Listed below are T cell receptor beta chains from one sample, sequenced in a study of cytomegalovirus exposure and HLA in healthy donors. Sequenced by immunoSEQ multiplex PCR; TCRdb stores in-frame clones only, minus some. The sample has 130,000 or so clones; around 75% are singletons. Sample: PBMCs. These receptors were taken from a man aged 30-40 years in good health and CMV-seronegative. Each CDR3 is given with its conserved first and last residue. A D gene is named only where the DNA matches it firmly. Not all rows give a size; the values are once, few, many and, for expanded clones, a class.

TRBV10-3,TRBJ1-6,-,TRBD1,CAMRQGLENNSPLHF,TGTGCCATGAGACAGGGGCTGGAGAATAATTCACCCCTCCACTTT
TRBV7-9,TRBJ2-3,few,-,CASTLTQVSTDTQYF,TGTGCCAGCACCCTAACACAGGTTAGCACAGATACGCAGTATTTT
TRBV12-5,TRBJ2-3,-,-,CASGLRTDTQYF,TGTGCTAGTGGCCTACGTACAGATACGCAGTATTTT
TRBV6-6,TRBJ1-1,-,-,CASTIREAGVNTEAFF,TGTGCCAGCACCATTCGGGAGGCCGGGGTGAACACTGAAGCTTTCTTT
TRBV7-2,TRBJ2-1,-,TRBD2,CASSSRRTSGGASWEQFF,TGTGCCAGCAGTTCTAGAAGGACTAGCGGGGGGGCGTCTTGGGAGCAGTTCTTC
TRBV6-1,TRBJ2-3,once,-,CASAGSRGGSDTQYF,TGTGCCAGCGCCGGGTCTAGGGGGGGATCAGATACGCAGTATTTT
TRBV25-1,TRBJ2-7,-,-,CASSNSGERATYEQYF,TGTGCCAGCTCAAACTCGGGGGAGAGGGCGACCTACGAGCAGTACTTC
TRBV7-9,TRBJ2-7,once,TRBD1,CASSKPGQSYEQYF,TGTGCCAGCAGCAAACCGGGACAGAGCTACGAGCAGTACTTC
TRBV15,TRBJ2-1,-,-,CATSTGQEQFF,TGTGCCACCAGCACCGGACAGGAGCAGTTCTTC
TRBV28,TRBJ2-3,once,-,CASSLKGLSDSKRTQYF,TGTGCCAGCAGTTTAAAAGGTTTGTCGGACTCCAAGCGGACGCAGTATTTT
TRBV6-1,TRBJ2-6,-,-,CASSEVGGSGANGLTF,TGTGCCAGCAGTGAAGTGGGAGGCTCTGGGGCCAACGGCCTGACTTTC
TRBV4-3,TRBJ1-2,-,-,CASSQEATGSNYGYTF,TGCGCCAGCAGCCAAGAGGCCACAGGGTCAAACTATGGCTACACCTTC
TRBV19,TRBJ1-1,once,-,CASSIFFSQTVNTEAFF,TGTGCCAGTAGTATTTTTTTTAGTCAGACTGTGAACACTGAAGCTTTCTTT
TRBV10-3,TRBJ1-3,-,-,CAISESSGLRSGNTIYF,TGTGCCATCAGTGAGTCGTCGGGACTCCGCTCTGGAAACACCATATATTTT
TRBV10-3,TRBJ2-2,-,TRBD1,CAISEDRGRTGELFF,TGTGCCATCAGTGAGGACAGGGGGCGAACCGGGGAGCTGTTTTTT
TRBV5-5,TRBJ1-3,-,-,CASSLQMGAAGNTIYF,TGTGCCAGCAGCTTGCAAATGGGGGCTGCTGGAAACACCATATATTTT
TRBV10-2,TRBJ1-1,few,TRBD1,CASGPQGREAFF,TGCGCCAGCGGTCCACAGGGGCGGGAAGCTTTCTTT
TRBV6-5,TRBJ2-7,once,TRBD1,CASWQGANEQYF,TGTGCAAGCTGGCAGGGGGCCAACGAGCAGTACTTC
TRBV29-1,TRBJ2-7,-,TRBD1,CSARTGAYEQYF,TGCAGCGCCCGGACAGGGGCCTACGAGCAGTACTTC
TRBV10-3,TRBJ1-5,-,TRBD1,CATRDRGQPQHF,TGTGCCACCCGGGACAGGGGTCAGCCCCAGCATTTT
TRBV4-1,TRBJ2-5,-,TRBD1,CASSPNKGDREETQYF,TGCGCCAGCAGCCCCAACAAGGGGGACAGGGAAGAGACCCAGTACTTC
TRBV6-5,TRBJ1-1,-,-,CASSQGVTEAFF,TGTGCCAGCAGCCAAGGGGTCACTGAAGCTTTCTTT
TRBV19,TRBJ2-2,few,-,CASSMDSRGELFF,TGTGCCAGTAGTATGGATTCTAGGGGGGAGCTGTTTTTT
TRBV29-1,TRBJ1-1,-,TRBD1,CSVSARGTGVTEAFF,TGCAGCGTTTCGGCCCGTGGGACAGGGGTTACTGAAGCTTTCTTT
TRBV5-8,TRBJ2-2,-,TRBD1,CASSSGQWNTGELFF,TGTGCCAGCAGCTCGGGACAGTGGAACACCGGGGAGCTGTTTTTT
TRBV9,TRBJ2-7,-,TRBD2,CASSVLAGDSYEQYF,TGTGCCAGCAGCGTACTAGCGGGGGACTCCTACGAGCAGTACTTC
TRBV28,TRBJ2-4,-,-,CASSSNDRAKNIQYF,TGTGCCAGCAGTTCTAACGACAGGGCCAAAAACATTCAGTACTTC
TRBV28,TRBJ2-2,few,-,CASSLLVGGSAGELFF,TGTGCCAGCAGTTTACTTGTCGGGGGTAGCGCCGGGGAGCTGTTTTTT
TRBV4-3,TRBJ2-2,-,-,CASSQELGEDGELFF,TGCGCCAGCAGCCAAGAACTCGGGGAGGACGGGGAGCTGTTTTTT
TRBV29-1,TRBJ2-1,once,TRBD2,CSVDILAVRNEQFF,TGCAGCGTTGATATCCTAGCGGTCAGGAATGAGCAGTTCTTC
TRBV30,TRBJ1-3,-,-,CAWSVGGEGNTIYF,TGTGCCTGGAGTGTGGGGGGGGAAGGAAACACCATATATTTT
TRBV6-6,TRBJ2-7,-,-,CASSPTGNREYF,TGTGCCAGCAGTCCGACGGGAAATCGGGAGTACTTC
TRBV19,TRBJ2-1,-,TRBD2,CASSIDPGAGGYNEQFF,TGTGCCAGTAGTATAGATCCGGGGGCGGGGGGGTACAATGAGCAGTTCTTC
TRBV5-1,TRBJ2-2,-,TRBD1,CASSPDRANTGELFF,TGCGCCAGCAGCCCAGACAGGGCGAACACCGGGGAGCTGTTTTTT
TRBV13,TRBJ1-1,once,-,CASSRSSTGTEAFF,TGTGCCAGCAGCCGAAGTAGTACGGGGACTGAAGCTTTCTTT
TRBV5-1,TRBJ1-4,-,-,CASSLNRGTNEKLFF,TGCGCCAGCAGCTTGAATCGGGGGACCAATGAAAAACTGTTTTTT
TRBV6-4,TRBJ1-1,-,TRBD1,CASSDSRTGIEAFF,TGTGCCAGCAGTGACTCAAGGACAGGGATCGAAGCTTTCTTT
TRBV9,TRBJ1-3,-,TRBD1,CASSVLGQATSGNTIYF,TGTGCCAGCAGCGTTTTGGGACAGGCCACCTCTGGAAACACCATATATTTT
TRBV6-1,TRBJ1-2,-,-,CASIPWSGADYGYTF,TGTGCCAGCATCCCCTGGTCTGGGGCGGACTATGGCTACACCTTC
TRBV2,TRBJ2-1,few,-,CASSSRGGTGLYNEQFF,TGTGCCAGCAGCAGCCGGGGGGGGACAGGGCTGTACAATGAGCAGTTCTTC
TRBV14,TRBJ1-2,-,TRBD1,CASSETGGAGINYGYTF,TGTGCCAGCAGCGAAACAGGGGGCGCCGGGATTAACTATGGCTACACCTTC
TRBV6-1,TRBJ2-3,-,-,CASGGEGFSTDTQYF,TGTGCCAGCGGAGGAGAAGGCTTCTCCACAGATACGCAGTATTTT
TRBV25-1,TRBJ2-7,-,-,CASSAVGAYEQYF,TGTGCCAGCAGTGCTGTCGGGGCCTACGAGCAGTACTTC
TRBV19,TRBJ2-7,-,TRBD1,CASSIQGANEQYF,TGTGCCAGTAGTATCCAGGGGGCAAACGAGCAGTACTTC
TRBV5-4,TRBJ1-2,-,-,CASSPGLGGYTF,TGTGCCAGCAGCCCAGGACTGGGAGGCTACACCTTC
TRBV4-3,TRBJ2-7,-,-,CASSQDTGGGPSYEQYF,TGCGCCAGCAGCCAAGATACGGGCGGGGGCCCCTCCTACGAGCAGTACTTC
TRBV12-5,TRBJ1-1,-,TRBD1,CASGPGQGGERNTEAFF,TGTGCTAGTGGTCCGGGACAGGGGGGAGAGAGGAACACTGAAGCTTTCTTT